The 25 T cell receptor beta chains below come from one sample, sequenced in a study of cytomegalovirus exposure and HLA in healthy donors. PCR was performed using 60 Vbeta and 13 Jbeta primers. The data were produced by immunoSEQ multiplex PCR, yet TCRdb's version contains in-frame clones alone and is incomplete. The data contain more than 150,000 clones, roughly 80% of them singletons. Material for sequencing was PBMCs. The receptors come from a man over 45 in good health and CMV-seropositive.

The chain carries TRBV5-1 and TRBJ2-7, with a possible D match to TRBD1 (8 bases). The CDR3 has 14 amino acids. V was shortened by 0 bases and J by 6 bases, with 13 bases between the two germline ends. Germline CDR1 reads SGHRS; CDR2 reads YFSETQ. CDR3 in amino acids: CASSLETGEGEQYF. The CDR3 DNA sequence: TGCGCCAGCAGCTTGGAGACAGGGGAGGGCGAGCAGTACTTC.

This chain links TRBV9 with TRBJ1-1; D is uncertain. The CDR3 is 14 residues long. Trimming removed 4 bases from V and 4 bases from J, with 14 bases in between. Germline CDR1 and CDR2: SGDLS and YYNGEE. CDR3 sequence (DNA): TGTGCCAGCAGCTCCCGGGGAGGGTCCACTGAAGCTTTCTTT. It codes for CASSSRGGSTEAFF. Complete variable domain (other parts from reference TRBV9 and TRBJ1-1): DSGVTQTPKHLITATGQRVTLRCSPRSGDLSVYWYQQSLDQGLQFLIQYYNGEERAKGNILERFSAQQFPDLHSELNLSSLELGDSALYFCASSSRGGSTEAFFGQGTRLTVV.

The chain combines TRBV14 with TRBJ1-6; D possibly corresponds to TRBD1 (5 bases). Germline CDR1 and CDR2: SGHDN and FVKESK. V was trimmed by 4 bases and J by 4 bases, leaving 14 bases between them. The CDR3 is 16 amino acids. CDR3 amino acids: CASSPFRRGYNSPLHF. In DNA form, the CDR3 reads TGTGCCAGCAGCCCTTTCCGGCGGGGGTATAATTCACCCCTCCACTTT.

V and J are TRBV29-1 and TRBJ2-5, with 10 bases that match TRBD1. V dropped 6 bases and J dropped 5; count of bases not matched to a gene: 3. Germline V gene lookup returns CDR1 SQVTM and CDR2 ANQGSEA. The CDR3 totals 12 residues. The CDR3 loop reads CSVEGQGETQYF. The CDR3 DNA follows: TGCAGCGTAGAGGGACAGGGGGAGACCCAGTACTTC.

This clone was detected only once. The junction differs from germline at one of its ends, possibly a read error. This rearrangement joins TRBV4-1 to TRBJ2-7; TRBD2 matches 8 bases. Germline lookup yields CDR1 MGHRA and CDR2 YSYEKL. This CDR3 has 16 amino acids. CDR3 sequence reads: CASSQGGLGASHEQYF. For the CDR3, the DNA is TGCGCCAGCAGCCAAGGGGGACTAGGGGCCTCCCACGAGCAGTACTTC.

The gene calls are TRBV5-1 and TRBJ2-1; 13 bases fit TRBD2. The CDR3 consists of 16 residues. Germline values: CDR1 SGHRS, CDR2 YFSETQ. J lost 8 bases, V lost 0 bases, and 5 bases had no gene match. CDR3 nucleotides: TGCGCCAGCAGCTTGGAAGGGACTAGCGGGGTGGATGAGCAGTTCTTC. Translation: CASSLEGTSGVDEQFF.

This clone was found once. This chain connects TRBV7-2 to TRBJ1-1, with TRBD1 as a possible D gene (5 bases). Germline V lookup: CDR1 SGHTA, CDR2 FQGNSA. V was shortened by 1 base and J by 1 base, with 7 bases between the two germline ends. The CDR3 has 14 residues. DNA of the CDR3: TGTGCCAGCAGCTTAGGCGGGGGGAACACTGAAGCTTTCTTT. Its translation is CASSLGGGNTEAFF.

This chain connects TRBV9 to TRBJ2-1, with D possibly TRBD2 on 6 matching bases. CDR3 length equals 19 residues. V was shortened by 4 bases and J by 4 bases, with 27 bases between the two germline ends. Germline CDR1 and CDR2: SGDLS and YYNGEE. The CDR3: CASSLGGMRARSPYNEQFF. The CDR3 DNA is TGTGCCAGCAGCCTAGGCGGGATGCGAGCTCGATCGCCTTACAATGAGCAGTTCTTC.

A single count supports this clone. The chain is built from TRBV19 and TRBJ2-1; no firm D call. In germline, CDR1 is LNHDA, CDR2 SQIVND (reference sequence). V was trimmed by 7 bases and J by 0 bases, leaving 13 bases between them. This CDR3 is 15 amino acids long. CDR3 DNA: TGTGCCAGTATGAGTAGCACGACCTCCTACAATGAGCAGTTCTTC. This codes for CASMSSTTSYNEQFF. Variable domain in full (rest from reference TRBV19 and TRBJ2-1): DGGITQSPKYLFRKEGQNVTLSCEQNLNHDAMYWYRQDPGQGLRLIYYSQIVNDFQKGDIAEGYSVSREKKESFPLTVTSAQKNPTAFYLCASMSSTTSYNEQFFGPGTRLTVL.

This clone was seen only once. The chain employs TRBV7-6 and TRBJ2-2; 9 bases line up with TRBD1. The CDR3 has 18 residues. Looked up from germline, CDR1 is SGHVS and CDR2 is FNYEAQ. J lost 7 bases, V lost 7 bases, and 19 bases had no gene match. The CDR3, as DNA: TGTGCCAGCACTCCCGCCGGGACAGGGCCCACTTTAAGCGGGGAGCTGTTTTTT. This encodes CASTPAGTGPTLSGELFF.

The genes are TRBV5-1 and TRBJ2-3, with 14 positions matching TRBD2. The CDR3 sequence is 16 residues long. Germline lookup yields CDR1 SGHRS and CDR2 YFSETQ. The junction had 7 bases not matched to a gene; V was cut back by 4 bases and J by 6 bases. CDR3 in DNA: TGCGCCAGCAGCCTAGGGACTAGCGGGGGTCCCGATACGCAGTATTTT. This sequence encodes CASSLGTSGGPDTQYF. Supplemented by reference TRBV5-1 and TRBJ2-3, the full variable domain reads KAGVTQTPRYLIKTRGQQVTLSCSPISGHRSVSWYQQTPGQGLQFLFEYFSETQRNKGNFPGRFSGRQFSNSRSEMNVSTLELGDSALYLCASSLGTSGGPDTQYFGPGTRLTVL.

This clone has a handful of counts. The chain carries TRBV6-1 and TRBJ2-1, with 11 bases fitting TRBD2. Per the germline V gene, CDR1 is MNHNS and CDR2 is SASEGT. V lost 4 bases to trimming and J lost 3 bases; unmatched junction nucleotides: 2. CDR3 length equals 15 residues. CDR3 amino acids: CASSATSGSYNEQFF. DNA of the CDR3: TGTGCCAGCAGTGCAACTAGCGGGAGCTACAATGAGCAGTTCTTC.

Comments on this clone: The junction shows a germline mismatch at one end, possibly a read error. The V call is TRBV5-6, the J call TRBJ1-2, with 8 bases aligning to TRBD1. The length of the CDR3 is 13 residues. From germline, CDR1 is SGHDT and CDR2 YYEEEE. The CDR3 DNA reads as TGTGCCGGCAGCCCCGGACAGGGTCGAGGCTACACCTTC. As protein: CAGSPGQGRGYTF.

Only a few counts were recorded for this clone. The V and J genes are TRBV6-5 and TRBJ1-1; D may be TRBD1 (5 bases). The CDR3 contains 13 residues. The germline V and J ends were trimmed by 2 bases and 3 bases, with 7 bases remaining between them. Germline-derived CDR1 and CDR2 are MNHEY and SVGAGI. The CDR3 region has the DNA TGTGCCAGCAGTTACGAACAGGACACTGAAGCTTTCTTT. Translating it yields CASSYEQDTEAFF.

The V and J genes are TRBV28 and TRBJ1-3, with D perhaps matching TRBD1 (5 bases). CDR3 length: 14 amino acids. Germline CDR1 MDHEN, CDR2 SYDVKM. Trimming cost V 8 bases and J 4 bases, with 15 bases left between them. The CDR3 sequence is CASFSGGSGNTIYF. In nucleotides, the CDR3 is TGTGCCAGCTTCTCCGGGGGGTCGGGAAACACCATATATTTT.

The chain is built from TRBV5-1 and TRBJ2-7; D is possibly TRBD2 (6 bases). Looked up from germline, CDR1 is SGHRS and CDR2 is YFSETQ. This CDR3 is 14 amino acids long. V lost 5 bases to trimming and J lost 1 base, with 13 bases between them. The CDR3 loop is CASRLDGGSYEQYF. DNA for the CDR3: TGCGCCAGCAGGCTGGACGGAGGGTCCTACGAGCAGTACTTC.

The chain has TRBV9 and TRBJ2-2; 12 nucleotides match TRBD1. This CDR3 is built from 16 residues. J lost 7 bases, V lost 4 bases, and 8 bases had no gene match. Per germline, CDR1 SGDLS and CDR2 YYNGEE. The CDR3 nucleotides are TGTGCCAGCAGCTTAGAAGGGACAGGGGGCAGCGGGGAGCTGTTTTTT. Translated: CASSLEGTGGSGELFF. Variable domain in full (rest from reference TRBV9 and TRBJ2-2): DSGVTQTPKHLITATGQRVTLRCSPRSGDLSVYWYQQSLDQGLQFLIQYYNGEERAKGNILERFSAQQFPDLHSELNLSSLELGDSALYFCASSLEGTGGSGELFFGEGSRLTVL.

The rearrangement links TRBV5-1 to TRBJ1-5; the match to TRBD1 covers 10 bases. The CDR3 sequence is 9 residues long. Trimming at V came to 9 bases and at J to 16 bases, leaving 4 bases not matched to a gene. Germline loops: CDR1 SGHRS, CDR2 YFSETQ. The CDR3 sequence is CANLTGGHF. In DNA, the CDR3 is TGCGCCAACCTGACAGGGGGCCATTTT. The whole variable domain, remainder taken from reference TRBV5-1 and TRBJ1-5, is KAGVTQTPRYLIKTRGQQVTLSCSPISGHRSVSWYQQTPGQGLQFLFEYFSETQRNKGNFPGRFSGRQFSNSRSEMNVSTLELGDSALYLCANLTGGHFGDGTRLSIL.

CDR3 sequence: CASSLIGAEGYTF. The CDR3 nucleotides are TGCGCCAGCAGCTTGATAGGGGCAGAGGGCTACACCTTC. The genes are TRBV5-1 and TRBJ1-2; D is possibly TRBD1 (5 bases). The CDR3 sequence is 13 residues long. Germline CDR1 reads SGHRS; CDR2 reads YFSETQ. The V end was cut by 1 base, the J end by 8 bases, with 12 bases between.

This clone was counted once. The chain uses TRBV28 and TRBJ1-5, with a possible D match to TRBD1 (5 bases). Germline V gene data show CDR1 as MDHEN and CDR2 as SYDVKM. V lost 6 bases, J lost 7 bases, and 10 bases lay in between. CDR3 length equals 12 residues. The CDR3: CASRGAGQPQHF. In nucleotides, the CDR3 is TGTGCCAGCAGAGGGGCAGGACAGCCCCAGCATTTT.

The chain couples TRBV28 to TRBJ1-5; D call uncertain. The CDR3 length is 13 residues. CDR1 and CDR2 (germline): MDHEN, SYDVKM. V lost 8 bases, J lost 0 bases, and 8 bases lay in between. CDR3 nucleotide sequence: TGTGCCAGCGAGAGTAATAGCAATCAGCCCCAGCATTTT. Encoded protein: CASESNSNQPQHF. Complete variable domain (other parts from reference TRBV28 and TRBJ1-5): DVKVTQSSRYLVKRTGEKVFLECVQDMDHENMFWYRQDPGLGLRLIYFSYDVKMKEKGDIPEGYSVSREKKERFSLILESASTNQTSMYLCASESNSNQPQHFGDGTRLSIL.

Only a few counts were recorded for this clone. The genes are TRBV19 and TRBJ1-5; D call uncertain. Trimming removed 3 bases at V and 0 bases at J, with 6 bases between. Germline lookup yields CDR1 LNHDA and CDR2 SQIVND (reference sequence). The CDR3 extends over 14 amino acids. The CDR3 nucleotides are TGTGCCAGTAGTATCCGCTATAGCAATCAGCCCCAGCATTTT. This codes for CASSIRYSNQPQHF.

J is TRBJ2-1 and V is TRBV5-1; 9 bases map to TRBD2. V lost 4 bases and J lost 9; bases outside the gene matches: 11. The CDR3 extends over 15 amino acids. Germline V gene data show CDR1 as SGHRS and CDR2 as YFSETQ. The CDR3 here is CASSTRLAGVVEQFF. CDR3 DNA: TGCGCCAGCAGCACACGTTTAGCGGGGGTAGTTGAGCAGTTCTTC.

In its sample, this clone was seen a few times. The DNA for the CDR3 is TGTGCCAGCTCACCACGAAGGTTGTCAGGGGCTGGGGCCAACGTCCTGACTTTC. Its translation is CASSPRRLSGAGANVLTF. V is TRBV18 and J is TRBJ2-6; a possible D gene is TRBD1 (6 bases). V was pared by 1 base and J by 2 bases, with 15 bases between. The CDR3 extends over 18 amino acids. CDR1 and CDR2 (germline): KGHSH, LQKENI.

Concerning this clone: Other DNA variants within this sample encode the same CDR3. V gene TRBV7-9 combines with J gene TRBJ1-1; D gene ambiguous. Trimming stripped 5 bases from V and 3 bases from J, with 4 bases between. Germline V gene sequence: CDR1 SEHNR, CDR2 FQNEAQ (reference sequence). The length of the CDR3 is 11 residues. In DNA, the CDR3 is TGTGCCAGCAGCCCGTACACTGAAGCTTTCTTT. This gives the protein CASSPYTEAFF.